The clone carrying this T cell receptor (beta chain) was recorded only once. This record belongs to a study of T cell changes during pregnancy in multiple sclerosis. Repertoires were generated with immunoSEQ multiplex PCR, while TCRdb's copy carries only in-frame clones and drops some. This table has tens of thousands of clones, 85% to 95% appearing once. The source is a female donor with multiple sclerosis, enrolled in a pregnancy study. The sequenced sample was CD4+ T cells from peripheral blood mononuclear cells, obtained in the third trimester of pregnancy.

The CDR3 loop reads CASSLMASEPYNEQFF. CDR3 in DNA: TGTGCCAGCAGCTTAATGGCTAGCGAGCCCTACAATGAGCAGTTCTTC. This sequence joins TRBV7-3 and TRBJ2-1, with D possibly being TRBD2 (6 bases). This CDR3 spans 16 amino acids. Trimming removed 1 base at V and 2 bases at J, with 12 bases between. Germline V gene sequence: CDR1 SGHTA, CDR2 FQGTGA.